The 24 T cell receptor beta chains below were found in one sample sequenced in a study of shared clonotypes between healthy human individuals. Sequencing was performed with immunoSEQ multiplex PCR; in TCRdb, only in-frame clones are kept and a portion is missing. Here the sample spans approximately 460,000 clones, about 74% being singletons. The sample consisted of PBMCs. The receptors here all came from a woman between 40 and 55 years old in good health. Some clones in this sample may be carry-over from other donors' samples.

Concerning this clone itself: The junction and the germline gene differ at one end; a read error may be behind it. This rearrangement joins TRBV5-4 to TRBJ1-3; D is possibly TRBD1 (5 bases). Per germline, CDR1 SGHNT and CDR2 YYREEE (reference sequence). The CDR3 is 13 residues long. For the CDR3, the DNA is TGTGCCAGCAGCACGGGGGGATCAATCCCCTTCGTTTTT. Translation: CASSTGGSIPFVF.

The V and J genes are TRBV5-1 and TRBJ2-7; no firm D call. The CDR3 length is 17 residues. The V gene lost 4 bases and the J gene lost 1 base, with 21 bases spanning the gap. The germline V gene encodes CDR1 SGHRS and CDR2 YFSETQ. The CDR3, as DNA: TGCGCCAGCAGCCGATTAAAGGGCGTACCAAATTCCTACGAGCAGTACTTC. It specifies CASSRLKGVPNSYEQYF.

The table lists this clone with a few counts. One base separates it from a far larger clone, so it is likely a read error. The chain employs TRBV18 and TRBJ1-1; D is ambiguous. Trimming left V 8 bases short and J 5 bases short, with 15 bases between. The CDR3 is 13 amino acids. CDR1 is KGHSH and CDR2 is LQKENI in the germline V gene. The chain's CDR3 is CASPLYMWTEAFF. The CDR3 DNA is TGTGCCAGCCCATTATACATGTGGACTGAAGCTTTCTTT.

This clone has just a few counts. The chain carries TRBV11-1 and TRBJ2-1; D ambiguous. V lost 8 bases and J lost 4, with 12 bases in between. The V gene's germline CDR1 is SGHAT and CDR2 FQDESV (reference sequence). The CDR3 runs 13 residues. The CDR3 sequence: CASSMGRYNEQFF. CDR3 nucleotides: TGTGCCAGCTCCATGGGCCGATACAATGAGCAGTTCTTC.

Note on this clone: It differs at one base from a far larger clone, so likely a read error. This likely comes from a read error, as the CDR3 has no conserved phenylalanine or tryptophan at its end. V usage is TRBV10-3 and J usage is TRBJ2-7; the match to TRBD2 covers 7 bases. After removal of 3 bases from V and 5 bases from J, the junction contained 7 bases not matched to a gene. In germline, CDR1 is ENHRY, CDR2 SYGVKD. This CDR3 has 14 amino acids. CDR3 nucleotides: TGTGCCATCAGTGAAGTGGCGGGAGTAGACGAGCAGTACCTC. As protein: CAISEVAGVDEQYL.

The gene calls are TRBV7-9 and TRBJ1-1; no reliable D call. Trimming removed 1 base from V and 5 bases from J, with 11 bases in between. The germline V gene encodes CDR1 SEHNR and CDR2 FQNEAQ (reference sequence). The CDR3 consists of 14 residues. The CDR3 loop is CASSLDMSGTEAFF. In DNA form, the CDR3 reads TGTGCCAGCAGCTTAGATATGTCGGGTACTGAAGCTTTCTTT.

About this clone itself: This sequence is one base from a far larger clone and is likely a read error. The rearrangement links TRBV28 to TRBJ1-2, with no clear D. V lost 7 bases to trimming and J lost 5 bases, with 17 bases between them. Germline assignment: CDR1 MDHEN and CDR2 SYDVKM. The CDR3 contains 14 residues. The CDR3 is CASNDARRGYGYTF. In DNA form, the CDR3 reads TGTGCCAGCAACGACGCTAGACGGGGTTATGGCTACACCTTC.

This clone was seen more than once but under ten times. The chain combines TRBV27 with TRBJ1-1, with D maybe TRBD1 (5 bases). Germline CDR1 MNHEY, CDR2 SMNVEV (reference sequence). The CDR3 contains 16 residues. V lost 0 bases to trimming and J lost 1 base, with 12 bases between them. The CDR3 DNA reads as TGTGCCAGCAGTTTATCGGGGGGGGTTAGGAACACTGAAGCTTTCTTT. Its translation is CASSLSGGVRNTEAFF.

The chain employs TRBV18 and TRBJ1-5, with TRBD1 as a possible D gene (5 bases). The CDR3 is 15 residues long. Between the trimmed V and J ends, which lost 3 bases and 0 bases, there was a span of 9 bases. Germline assignment: CDR1 KGHSH and CDR2 LQKENI. DNA of the CDR3: TGTGCCAGCTCACCTCAGGGTCATAGCAATCAGCCCCAGCATTTT. Translating gives CASSPQGHSNQPQHF. The complete variable domain, with remaining parts taken from reference TRBV18 and TRBJ1-5, reads NAGVMQNPRHLVRRRGQEARLRCSPMKGHSHVYWYRQLPEEGLKFMVYLQKENIIDESGMPKERFSAEFPKEGPSILRIQQVVRGDSAAYFCASSPQGHSNQPQHFGDGTRLSIL.

This sequence joins TRBV7-8 and TRBJ2-5; D possibly corresponds to TRBD2 (5 bases). CDR1 and CDR2 (germline): SGHVS, FQNEAQ. V was trimmed by 0 bases and J by 4 bases, leaving 12 bases between them. The CDR3 has 15 amino acids. This CDR3 reads CASSLAPSPGETQYF. The CDR3 region has the DNA TGTGCCAGCAGCTTAGCCCCTAGCCCCGGAGAGACCCAGTACTTC.

This clone was counted ten times or more. The genes are TRBV5-1 and TRBJ1-4; D not resolved. V dropped 0 bases and J dropped 4 bases, with 13 bases sitting between them. The CDR3 is 16 amino acids. Germline CDR1 SGHRS, CDR2 YFSETQ. CDR3 sequence: CASSLGQARNNEKLFF. DNA of the CDR3: TGCGCCAGCAGCTTGGGGCAGGCGCGCAATAATGAAAAACTGTTTTTT.

V is TRBV7-6 and J is TRBJ2-5; 7 bases are a match to TRBD1. CDR1 is SGHVS and CDR2 is FNYEAQ in the germline V gene. V was pared by 5 bases and J by 5 bases, with 11 bases of the junction left unmatched. The length of the CDR3 is 15 residues. The DNA of the CDR3 is TGTGCCAGCAGCCCGGCAGGGGGAGTGCTGGAGACCCAGTACTTC. This gives the protein CASSPAGGVLETQYF. The full variable domain, in which reference TRBV7-6 and TRBJ2-5 provide the parts outside the CDR3, is GAGVSQSPRYKVTKRGQDVALRCDPISGHVSLYWYRQALGQGPEFLTYFNYEAQQDKSGLPNDRFSAERPEGSISTLTIQRTEQRDSAMYRCASSPAGGVLETQYFGPGTRLLVL.

The rearrangement joins TRBV7-9 to TRBJ2-1; D remains ambiguous. This CDR3 region has 14 residues. With 2 bases removed from V and 6 bases from J, the gap between germline ends came to 11 bases. Germline V gene lookup returns CDR1 SEHNR and CDR2 FQNEAQ (reference sequence). The CDR3 bases are TGTGCCAGCAGCTTATCAGCACCCCCCAATGAGCAGTTCTTC. It yields the protein CASSLSAPPNEQFF.

The CDR3 sequence: CASSDRRRAAGQPQHF. The CDR3 DNA is TGTGCCAGCAGTGACAGGAGGAGGGCAGCAGGGCAGCCCCAGCATTTT. The chain has TRBV6-4 and TRBJ1-5; a weak D match, TRBD1 (5 bases). Per the germline V gene, CDR1 is MRHNA and CDR2 is SNTAGT. This CDR3 spans 16 amino acids. Deletions cut 2 bases from V and 7 bases from J, with 18 bases between.

This clone occurred many times. The chain has TRBV6-4 and TRBJ1-2, with 7 bases fitting TRBD1. The V segment lost 6 bases and the J segment 0 bases; nucleotides outside the gene matches: 7. The CDR3 extends over 15 amino acids. The germline V gene encodes CDR1 MRHNA and CDR2 SNTAGT. CDR3 bases: TGTGCCAGCAGCCCGACAGGGTTTTCTAACTATGGCTACACCTTC. Its translation: CASSPTGFSNYGYTF.

The rearrangement links TRBV2 to TRBJ2-7; TRBD2 agrees at 13 bases. Germline trimming cut 6 bases from V and 2 bases from J; bases unmatched to any gene: 10. CDR1 is SNHLY and CDR2 is FYNNEI in the germline V gene. This CDR3 has 17 amino acids. CDR3 residues: CASSDQSGLAGPYEQYF. The CDR3 region has the DNA TGTGCCAGCAGCGACCAATCGGGACTAGCGGGGCCCTACGAGCAGTACTTC.

V is TRBV28 and J is TRBJ2-3; 7 nucleotides line up with TRBD2. CDR3 length equals 12 residues. CDR1 is MDHEN and CDR2 is SYDVKM in the germline V gene. V lost 5 bases to trimming and J lost 4 bases; unmatched junction nucleotides: 0. The CDR3 DNA follows: TGTGCCAGCAGTGGACTAGCAGATACGCAGTATTTT. It encodes CASSGLADTQYF.

The chain employs TRBV29-1 and TRBJ2-1, with D maybe TRBD2 (6 bases). The CDR3 is made up of 12 amino acids. The germline V and J ends were trimmed by 4 bases and 5 bases, with 9 bases remaining between them. Germline V gene lookup returns CDR1 SQVTM and CDR2 ANQGSEA. CDR3 loop: CSVGPGDNEQFF. DNA for the CDR3: TGCAGCGTTGGGCCGGGAGACAATGAGCAGTTCTTC.

The chain is built from TRBV7-9 and TRBJ2-1; D ambiguous. V was clipped by 6 bases and J by 7 bases, with 25 bases between them. The CDR3 is 17 amino acids. Germline assignment: CDR1 SEHNR and CDR2 FQNEAQ (reference sequence). CDR3 DNA: TGTGCCAGCAGGCCAGACGAAGTAGGTCCTGGTCGTAATGAGCAGTTCTTC. This translates into CASRPDEVGPGRNEQFF.

The CDR3 region is CASSVAQRGTGRNYGYTF. DNA of the CDR3: TGTGCCAGCAGCGTAGCCCAGCGAGGGACAGGACGTAACTATGGCTACACCTTC. This sequence joins TRBV9 and TRBJ1-2; 8 nucleotides line up with TRBD1. From germline, CDR1 is SGDLS and CDR2 YYNGEE. J was trimmed by 1 base and V by 0 bases; bases with no gene match: 11. This CDR3 comprises 18 residues.

This clone was counted ten times or more. The chain carries TRBV5-1 and TRBJ1-3, with D perhaps matching TRBD1 (5 bases). V was cut by 3 bases and J by 3 bases, with 10 bases left in between. The V gene's germline CDR1 is SGHRS and CDR2 YFSETQ. CDR3 length: 14 residues. The CDR3 DNA follows: TGCGCCAGCAGCTCCGGGACGCTTGGAAACACCATATATTTT. Protein sequence: CASSSGTLGNTIYF. The variable domain in full, completed from reference TRBV5-1 and TRBJ1-3, reads KAGVTQTPRYLIKTRGQQVTLSCSPISGHRSVSWYQQTPGQGLQFLFEYFSETQRNKGNFPGRFSGRQFSNSRSEMNVSTLELGDSALYLCASSSGTLGNTIYFGEGSWLTVV.

With respect to this clone: A much larger clone is a single base away; this may be a read error. The sample holds other DNA sequences that translate to the same CDR3. V gene TRBV4-2 combines with J gene TRBJ2-1, with D possibly being TRBD2 (6 bases). CDR3 length equals 16 residues. The V gene lost 0 bases and the J gene lost 7 bases, with 16 bases spanning the gap. Germline V lookup: CDR1 LGHNA, CDR2 YNFKEQ. The CDR3 is CASSQDPTSGYNEQFF. The CDR3 DNA is TGTGCCAGCAGCCAAGATCCGACTAGTGGCTATAATGAGCAGTTCTTC.

V usage is TRBV27 and J usage is TRBJ1-2; 11 nucleotides agree with TRBD1. Germline values: CDR1 MNHEY, CDR2 SMNVEV (reference sequence). The CDR3 has 16 residues. The trim removed 4 bases at V and 8 bases at J, leaving 12 bases unmatched. The CDR3 coding sequence is TGTGCCAGCAGTTCCTGGACAGGGGGCACGTTCTTCGGCTACACCTTC. Translation gives CASSSWTGGTFFGYTF.

The V gene is TRBV18, the J gene TRBJ1-1; 9 bases map to TRBD1. The germline CDR1 and CDR2 sequences are KGHSH and LQKENI. J was trimmed by 3 bases and V by 2 bases; bases with no gene match: 4. The CDR3 sequence is 15 residues long. In nucleotides, the CDR3 is TGTGCCAGCTCACCAACACGGACAGGGGACACTGAAGCTTTCTTT. It is translated as CASSPTRTGDTEAFF.